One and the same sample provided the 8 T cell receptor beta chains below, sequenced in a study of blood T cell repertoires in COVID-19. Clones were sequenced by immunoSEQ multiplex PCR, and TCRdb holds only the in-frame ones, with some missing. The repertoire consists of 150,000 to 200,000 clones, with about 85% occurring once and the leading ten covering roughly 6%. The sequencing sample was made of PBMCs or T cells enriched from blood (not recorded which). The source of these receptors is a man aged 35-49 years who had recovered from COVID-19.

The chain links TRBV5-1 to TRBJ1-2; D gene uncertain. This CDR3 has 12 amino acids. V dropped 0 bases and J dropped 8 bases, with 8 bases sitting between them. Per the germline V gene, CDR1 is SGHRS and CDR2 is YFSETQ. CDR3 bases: TGCGCCAGCAGCTTGGAAGGGAGCGGCTACACCTTC. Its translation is CASSLEGSGYTF.

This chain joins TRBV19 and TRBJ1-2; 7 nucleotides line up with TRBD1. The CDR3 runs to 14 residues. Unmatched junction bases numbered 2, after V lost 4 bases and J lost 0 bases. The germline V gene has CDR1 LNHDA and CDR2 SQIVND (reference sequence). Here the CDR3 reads CASSRTGSNYGYTF. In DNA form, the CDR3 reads TGTGCCAGTAGTAGGACAGGTTCTAACTATGGCTACACCTTC.

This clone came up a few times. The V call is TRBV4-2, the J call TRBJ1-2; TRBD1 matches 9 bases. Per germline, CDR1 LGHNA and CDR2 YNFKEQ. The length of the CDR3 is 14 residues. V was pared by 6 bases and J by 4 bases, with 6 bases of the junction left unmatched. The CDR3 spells CASRLTGGAYGYTF. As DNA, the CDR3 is TGTGCCAGCAGGCTGACAGGGGGAGCCTATGGCTACACCTTC.

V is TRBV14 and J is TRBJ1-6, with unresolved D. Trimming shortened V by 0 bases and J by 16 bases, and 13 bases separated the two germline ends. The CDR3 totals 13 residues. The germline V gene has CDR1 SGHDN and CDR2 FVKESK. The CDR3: CASSQDQRAILHF. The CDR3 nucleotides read TGTGCCAGCAGCCAAGATCAGAGGGCAATTCTCCACTTT.

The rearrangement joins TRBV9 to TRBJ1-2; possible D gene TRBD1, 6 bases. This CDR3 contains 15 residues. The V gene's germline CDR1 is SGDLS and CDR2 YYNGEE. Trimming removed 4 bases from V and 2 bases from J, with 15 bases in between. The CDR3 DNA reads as TGTGCCAGCAGCCCCGGGTGGGGGCCGAACTATGGCTACACCTTC. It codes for CASSPGWGPNYGYTF.

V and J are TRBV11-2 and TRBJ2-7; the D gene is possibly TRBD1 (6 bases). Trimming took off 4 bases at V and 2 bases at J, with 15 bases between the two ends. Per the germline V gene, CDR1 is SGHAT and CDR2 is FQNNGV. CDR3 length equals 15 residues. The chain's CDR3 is CASSSRQVVTYEQYF. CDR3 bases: TGTGCCAGCAGCTCTCGACAGGTCGTTACCTACGAGCAGTACTTC.

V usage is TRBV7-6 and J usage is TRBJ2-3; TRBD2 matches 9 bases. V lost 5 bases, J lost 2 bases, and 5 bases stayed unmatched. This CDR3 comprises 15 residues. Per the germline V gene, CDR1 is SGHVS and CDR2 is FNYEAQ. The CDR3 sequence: CASSLGLANTDTQYF. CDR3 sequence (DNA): TGTGCCAGCAGCCTAGGACTAGCGAACACAGATACGCAGTATTTT.

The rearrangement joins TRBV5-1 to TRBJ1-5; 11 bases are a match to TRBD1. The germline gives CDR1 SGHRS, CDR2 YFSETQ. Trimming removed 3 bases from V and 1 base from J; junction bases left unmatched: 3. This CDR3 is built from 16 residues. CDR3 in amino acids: CASSWGTGGSNQPQHF. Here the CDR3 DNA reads TGCGCCAGCAGCTGGGGGACAGGGGGAAGCAATCAGCCCCAGCATTTT.